This T cell receptor (beta chain) was observed in a study of cytomegalovirus exposure and HLA in healthy donors. The wider study: Across 300 to 400 genotyped donors, 81% landed in the Caucasian-associated ancestry cluster.

After removal of 5 bases from V and 0 bases from J, the junction contained 4 bases not matched to a gene. The CDR3 extends over 15 amino acids. Germline V lookup: CDR1 LNHDA, CDR2 SQIVND (reference sequence). This clone has a single count. The antigen remains undetermined. Amplification used 60 Vbeta primers and 13 Jbeta primers. Some clones are missing from TCRdb's copy, which holds only in-frame ones; the method was immunoSEQ multiplex PCR. This repertoire shows about 93,000 clones, approximately 80% found once; its top ten account for around 3.8%. Study-level findings and limits: As a later analysis showed, a missense DCLRE1C variant was linked to trimming of TCR beta V- and J-genes. An assumption of roughly uniform sequencing depth across donors underlay the presence/absence analyses. Most TCR beta V segments were productive about 87% or about 30% of the time in an earlier analysis.

Sequencing was done on a sample of PBMCs. The J gene is TRBJ2-3, the V gene TRBV19; 8 bases match TRBD1. The sequence derives from a man aged 50-59 years in good health and CMV-seronegative. This chain's CDR3 is CASSWTGISTDTQYF. The CDR3 DNA reads TGTGCCAGTAGTTGGACAGGGATCAGCACAGATACGCAGTATTTT. Full variable domain (rest looked up from reference TRBV19 and TRBJ2-3): DGGITQSPKYLFRKEGQNVTLSCEQNLNHDAMYWYRQDPGQGLRLIYYSQIVNDFQKGDIAEGYSVSREKKESFPLTVTSAQKNPTAFYLCASSWTGISTDTQYFGPGTRLTVL.